These T cell receptor beta chains were read from a single sample in a study of patients and donors after allogeneic stem cell transplantation. TCRdb re-called the RT-PCR reads through MiXCR, storing one row per CDR3 protein. The table records about 230,000 distinct CDR3 sequences, 13% to 15% of them present only once. Sequencing was done on a sample of blood, either unsorted or a sorted T cell fraction (not recorded which). The receptors shown here come from a human donor who was either an allogeneic HSCT recipient or a stem cell or donor lymphocyte infusion donor (not recorded which). It is not recorded whose cells these are; they may come from a transplant donor. The CDR3 runs from the conserved cysteine through the conserved F or W. The D gene is left open where the match is weak. Some rows mark clone size as missing; the rest say once, few, many or name a class of expanded clone.

V,D,J,size,DNA,CDR3
TRBV18,-,TRBJ2-6,-,TGTGCCAGCTCACCCAATCGTGGCAACGTCCTGACTTTC,CASSPNRGNVLTF
TRBV29-1,-,TRBJ1-1,-,TGCAGCGTTCTGAGGGAAGTAGCAACTGAAGCTTTCTTT,CSVLREVATEAFF
TRBV11-2,-,TRBJ1-4,few,TGTGCCAGCAGCTTAGATAGGGCGGCAACTAATGAAAAACTGTTTTTT,CASSLDRAATNEKLFF
TRBV12-3/TRBV12-4,-,TRBJ1-1,many,TGTGCCAGCAGTTTGCGGACCCGGGAAGGCACTGAAGCTTTCTTT,CASSLRTREGTEAFF
TRBV7-7,-,TRBJ1-2,few,TGTGCTAGCAGCTTGTCGAGGGCCCGATATGGCTACACCTTC,CASSLSRARYGYTF
TRBV20-1,-,TRBJ1-5,few,TGCAGTGCTAGATCCTGGACAGACGGGAATCAGCCCCAGCATTTT,CSARSWTDGNQPQHF
TRBV14,-,TRBJ2-7,few,TGTGCCAGCAGCCAAGATCAAAGCAACAGAAACTACGAGCAGTACTTC,CASSQDQSNRNYEQYF
TRBV27,TRBD2,TRBJ2-1,-,TGTGCCAGCAGTTTCAACGGGTGGTTAGCGGGAGCGGGGGAGTTCTTC,CASSFNGWLAGAGEFF
TRBV3-1,TRBD1,TRBJ2-7,few,TGTGCCAGCAGCCAATTGAGGACAGGGAAAAACGAGCAGTACTTC,CASSQLRTGKNEQYF
TRBV12-3/TRBV12-4,TRBD1,TRBJ2-7,-,TGTGCCAGCAGAAGACAGGGGGGTTCCTACGAGCAGTACTTC,CASRRQGGSYEQYF
TRBV19,TRBD1,TRBJ2-1,-,TGTGCCAGTACCGAGGGACAGGGGAGGCCGTTCTTC,CASTEGQGRPFF
TRBV19,TRBD1,TRBJ1-6,-,TGTGCCAGTCAGGACAGGGTTGCTTCACCCCTCCACTTT,CASQDRVASPLHF
TRBV2,-,TRBJ1-2,-,TGTGCCAGTGGGGCCGGCTATGGCTACACCTTC,CASGAGYGYTF
TRBV12-5,TRBD2,TRBJ2-3,many,TGTGCTAGTGGTCGGACTAGCGGGAGAGTCGCAGATACGCAGTATTTT,CASGRTSGRVADTQYF
TRBV7-3,-,TRBJ2-1,few,TGTGCCAGCAGCGACACTGCCCTCAACAATGAGCAGTTCTTC,CASSDTALNNEQFF
TRBV30,TRBD1,TRBJ1-1,-,TGTGCCTGGAGTCCCGACAGGGGCTCATGGGAGGACACTGAAGCTTTCTTT,CAWSPDRGSWEDTEAFF
TRBV15,TRBD1,TRBJ2-2,-,TGTGCCACCTCCGGGACAGGGTTTACCGGGGAGCTGTTTTTT,CATSGTGFTGELFF
TRBV21-1,-,TRBJ1-5,-,TGTGCCAGCAGTAGGAGGACAGGGGGTTGGTATCAGCCCCAGCATTTT,CASSRRTGGWYQPQHF
TRBV5-1,TRBD1,TRBJ2-1,many,TGCGCCAGCAGCTTGGCAAAGACAGGGTACAATGAGCAGTTCTTC,CASSLAKTGYNEQFF
TRBV7-9,TRBD2,TRBJ2-7,-,TGTGCCAGCAGCTTGGCTAGCGGGGGGTCGGCCTACGAGCAGTACTTC,CASSLASGGSAYEQYF
TRBV19,-,TRBJ1-2,-,TGTGCCAGTAGTGGGGACCGGCGGGGGAACTATGGCTACACCTTC,CASSGDRRGNYGYTF
TRBV5-6,-,TRBJ2-5,-,TGTGCCAGCAGCTTCACCCAGGACTGGAACCACCAAGAGACCCAGTACTTC,CASSFTQDWNHQETQYF
TRBV20-1,TRBD1,TRBJ2-7,-,TGCAGTGCTGAGGTACCGGGACAGGGGGGCGAGCAGTACTTC,CSAEVPGQGGEQYF
TRBV7-9,-,TRBJ2-2,many,TGTGCCAGAAGATTTCCGGACATGAACACCGGGGAGCTGTTTTTT,CARRFPDMNTGELFF
TRBV7-9,-,TRBJ2-7,-,TGTGCCAGCAGCGTGACTATAAACTCCGAGCAGTACTTC,CASSVTINSEQYF